A single sample is the source of the 30 T cell receptor beta chains below, sequenced in a study of T-cell memory formation after mild COVID-19. TCRdb re-called the 5' RACE reads through MiXCR, storing one row per CDR3 protein. This table has hundreds of thousands of distinct CDR3 sequences, about 23% appearing once. The source material was PBMCs or a T cell subset sorted from them (not recorded which). These receptors were taken from an adult woman who had mild COVID-19 (a few samples of this study predate the infection). Cell type and time point are not known.

The chain recombines TRBV4-2 with TRBJ2-1; weak D call: TRBD2 (5 bases). The CDR3 extends over 17 amino acids. V was pared by 0 bases and J by 0 bases, with 12 bases between. Germline lookup yields CDR1 LGHNA and CDR2 YNFKEQ. This chain's CDR3 is CASSQEPQRSSYNEQFF. The DNA of the CDR3 is TGTGCCAGCAGCCAAGAGCCACAGCGGAGCTCCTACAATGAGCAGTTCTTC.

This clonotype was seen only a few times. The chain is built from TRBV20-1 and TRBJ1-1; TRBD1 agrees at 10 bases. V was pared by 4 bases and J by 1 base, with 3 bases of the junction left unmatched. The CDR3 is made up of 14 amino acids. Germline assignment: CDR1 DFQATT and CDR2 SNEGSKA (reference sequence). In DNA, the CDR3 is TGCAGTGCTAAAGACAGGGGGCGGAACACTGAAGCTTTCTTT. This codes for CSAKDRGRNTEAFF.

This clonotype was seen only a few times. The CDR3 ends on some other residue instead of the conserved phenylalanine or tryptophan, so this is likely a read error. The limits of the CDR3 on the DNA are not certain, so only TCRdb's listed CDR3 is given. The chain recombines TRBV12-3 or TRBV12-4 with TRBJ2-3; TRBD1, the table's D call, lacks a check against the DNA. The CDR3 is 11 amino acids in total, end residues counted. The CDR3 reads CASSHRDRLVL.

The chain couples TRBV6-5 to TRBJ2-7; 8 positions match TRBD1. This CDR3 has 15 residues. The germline gives CDR1 MNHEY, CDR2 SVGAGI. With 5 bases clipped from V and 6 bases from J, the junction kept 12 bases outside the gene matches. CDR3 DNA: TGTGCCAGCAGTCGATCGGACAGGGCCATTGCCGAGCAGTACTTC. This translates into CASSRSDRAIAEQYF.

This clonotype was detected a few times. V usage is TRBV4-2 and J usage is TRBJ2-5; no definite D call. V gave up 0 bases and J gave up 7 bases, with 15 bases separating them. This CDR3 region has 15 residues. Germline CDR1 and CDR2: LGHNA and YNFKEQ. The CDR3 spells CASSQDPSTPGTQYF. The CDR3 DNA reads TGTGCCAGCAGCCAAGACCCCTCTACTCCTGGGACCCAGTACTTC.

This chain connects TRBV23-1 to TRBJ2-3; 9 bases align to TRBD2. TRBV23-1 belongs to the ORF category, with a function that is uncertain. Trimming took 3 bases from V and 1 from J; bases not matched to a gene: 17. The CDR3 extends over 20 amino acids. The CDR3 DNA reads TGCGCCAGCAGTCAGAGGGGCCGGGGACTAGCAATAGCGGGCACAGATACGCAGTATTTT. This translates into CASSQRGRGLAIAGTDTQYF.

The chain combines TRBV20-1 with TRBJ2-5; the match to TRBD2 covers 9 bases. The length of the CDR3 is 14 residues. Losses at the gene ends were 2 bases for V and 2 bases for J; bases not matched to a gene: 3. CDR1 is DFQATT and CDR2 is SNEGSKA in the germline V gene (reference sequence). The CDR3 loop reads CSARKGLAQETQYF. DNA of the CDR3: TGCAGTGCTAGAAAGGGACTAGCTCAAGAGACCCAGTACTTC.

The V gene is TRBV12-3 or TRBV12-4, the J gene TRBJ2-5; possibly TRBD2 for D (7 bases). The V end was cut by 2 bases, the J end by 1 base, with 20 bases between. The CDR3 spans 18 residues. The CDR3 nucleotides are TGTGCCAGCAGTTTATTAGGGGGGGGCCAGACGGTCCAAGAGACCCAGTACTTC. Encoded protein: CASSLLGGGQTVQETQYF.

This clonotype was detected a few times. This sequence joins TRBV24-1 and TRBJ2-5; 13 bases map to TRBD2. CDR1 KGHDR and CDR2 SFDVKD come from the germline V gene. The V and J ends lost 4 bases and 5 bases, in that order; junction bases with no gene match: 12. The CDR3 is 18 residues long. The CDR3 nucleotides read TGTGCCACCAGTGAGAACCCGGGACTAGCGGGGTCCAAGGAGACCCAGTACTTC. This encodes CATSENPGLAGSKETQYF.

This clonotype turned up a few times. V and J are TRBV21-1 and TRBJ2-4. TRBV21-1 is a pseudogene segment. The CDR3 loop spans 15 amino acids. CDR3 nucleotides: TGTGCCACCCAAGCACGGAGAAACGCCAAAAACATTCAGTACTTC. Encoded protein: CATQARRNAKNIQYF.

This clonotype turned up a few times. The rearrangement uses TRBV12-3 or TRBV12-4 and TRBJ2-1; 7 nucleotides align to TRBD2. CDR3 size: 15 residues. The junction had 7 bases not matched to a gene; V was cut back by 3 bases and J by 5 bases. The CDR3 protein is CASSFSWGLNNEQFF. The CDR3 nucleotides are TGTGCCAGCAGTTTTTCGTGGGGACTAAACAATGAGCAGTTCTTC.

This rearrangement joins TRBV7-9 to TRBJ2-1; 9 bases are shared with TRBD2. V was pared by 3 bases and J by 7 bases, with 7 bases of the junction left unmatched. Germline assignment: CDR1 SEHNR and CDR2 FQNEAQ (reference sequence). The CDR3 runs to 15 residues. CDR3 protein: CASSFGSGSRNEQFF. The CDR3 bases are TGTGCCAGCAGCTTCGGTAGCGGGAGTAGGAATGAGCAGTTCTTC.

This clonotype appeared a few times. The chain couples TRBV20-1 to TRBJ1-2; D gene ambiguous. The germline V gene encodes CDR1 DFQATT and CDR2 SNEGSKA (reference sequence). Trimming removed 0 bases at V and 8 bases at J, with 16 bases between. The CDR3 totals 14 residues. CDR3 nucleotide sequence: TGCAGTGCTAGAGAGGGGAGCGGAGGAGGCGGCTACACCTTC. This codes for CSAREGSGGGGYTF.

This chain connects TRBV5-1 to TRBJ2-5, with 12 bases that match TRBD1. Germline lookup yields CDR1 SGHRS and CDR2 YFSETQ. CDR3 length equals 18 residues. V lost 4 bases to trimming and J lost 2 bases; unmatched junction nucleotides: 12. The CDR3 reads CASSPGTGGRFVQETQYF. DNA for the CDR3: TGCGCCAGCAGCCCCGGGACAGGGGGCAGGTTTGTTCAAGAGACCCAGTACTTC. Variable domain in full (rest from reference TRBV5-1 and TRBJ2-5): KAGVTQTPRYLIKTRGQQVTLSCSPISGHRSVSWYQQTPGQGLQFLFEYFSETQRNKGNFPGRFSGRQFSNSRSEMNVSTLELGDSALYLCASSPGTGGRFVQETQYFGPGTRLLVL.

The V call is TRBV5-4, the J call TRBJ2-3; the D gene could be TRBD1 or TRBD2 (5 bases each). The germline gives CDR1 SGHNT, CDR2 YYREEE (reference sequence). With 2 bases removed from V and 3 bases from J, the gap between germline ends came to 10 bases. This CDR3 comprises 14 residues. The CDR3 DNA is TGTGCCAGCAGCTTAGGGACGTGGACAGATACGCAGTATTTT. Translated: CASSLGTWTDTQYF.

This clonotype was detected a few times. The chain employs TRBV9 and TRBJ2-3; TRBD2 aligns across 7 bases. Germline loops: CDR1 SGDLS, CDR2 YYNGEE. The CDR3 is 15 amino acids. V was pared by 4 bases and J by 6 bases, with 11 bases of the junction left unmatched. CDR3 bases: TGTGCCAGCAGCCCGTATGGGGGGGAGGCGGATACGCAGTATTTT. It translates to CASSPYGGEADTQYF.

V and J are TRBV4-1 and TRBJ2-2; possible D gene TRBD2, 6 bases. Germline CDR1 and CDR2: MGHRA and YSYEKL. This CDR3 contains 18 residues. V lost 4 bases and J 1 base, leaving 19 bases between the germline ends. CDR3 region: CASSPHSQGGLNTGELFF. The CDR3 region has the DNA TGCGCCAGCAGCCCCCATTCCCAAGGAGGGTTGAACACCGGGGAGCTGTTTTTT.

This clonotype was counted between two and nine times. The rearrangement uses TRBV20-1 and TRBJ2-5; D tentatively fits TRBD1 or TRBD2 (6 bases each). Germline CDR1 is DFQATT and CDR2 is SNEGSKA (reference sequence). Between the trimmed V and J ends, which lost 3 bases and 2 bases, there was a span of 10 bases. The CDR3 totals 13 residues. The CDR3 sequence: CSASGGLQETQYF. The CDR3 region has the DNA TGCAGTGCTAGCGGGGGCCTACAAGAGACCCAGTACTTC.

This clonotype turned up a few times. The rearrangement joins TRBV12-3 or TRBV12-4 to TRBJ1-1, with D hard to call. The V and J ends lost 6 bases and 6 bases respectively, with 17 bases between them. The CDR3 has 14 amino acids. CDR3 residues: CASREIVKGAEAFF. CDR3 DNA sequence: TGTGCCAGCAGGGAAATTGTAAAGGGCGCTGAAGCTTTCTTT.

The genes are TRBV24-1 and TRBJ2-5; the match to TRBD1 covers 10 bases. The CDR3 covers 15 residues. Unmatched junction bases numbered 5, after V lost 5 bases and J lost 3 bases. Germline V CDR1 and CDR2: KGHDR, SFDVKD. The CDR3 DNA reads as TGTGCCACCAGTGGAATGACAGGGGGCGAAGAGACCCAGTACTTC. Translating gives CATSGMTGGEETQYF.

V and J are TRBV19 and TRBJ2-5; perhaps TRBD1 as D (5 bases). Germline values: CDR1 LNHDA, CDR2 SQIVND (reference sequence). The CDR3 runs to 15 residues. Between the trimmed V and J ends, which lost 1 base and 5 bases, there was a span of 14 bases. CDR3 sequence: CASSIGQTRSETQYF. In nucleotides, the CDR3 is TGTGCCAGTAGTATAGGACAGACCCGATCGGAGACCCAGTACTTC.

This chain uses TRBV18 with TRBJ1-2; 11 bases are a match to TRBD1. The CDR3 runs 16 residues. Trimming took 4 bases from V and 6 from J; bases not matched to a gene: 10. CDR1 is KGHSH, CDR2 LQKENI, per germline. CDR3 bases: TGTGCCAGCTCACGCGGACAGGGGGCGGCTTTCGATGGCTACACCTTC. It translates to CASSRGQGAAFDGYTF.

J is TRBJ2-7 and V is TRBV6-5; a possible D gene is TRBD2 (5 bases). There are 18 residues in the CDR3. Trimming removed 6 bases at V and 1 base at J, with 25 bases between. Germline V gene lookup returns CDR1 MNHEY and CDR2 SVGAGI. The CDR3, as DNA: TGTGCCAGCAGACTTATTGACGGCGTGAGGGCCGGGTCCTACGAGCAGTACTTC. Protein: CASRLIDGVRAGSYEQYF.

This clonotype has ten or more counts. The J gene is TRBJ2-7, the V gene TRBV14, with 7 bases aligning to TRBD1. This CDR3 is built from 16 residues. Germline lookup yields CDR1 SGHDN and CDR2 FVKESK. Trimming took 4 bases from V and 4 from J; bases not matched to a gene: 13. The CDR3 protein is CASSPSARGGIYEQYF. DNA for the CDR3: TGTGCCAGCAGCCCGAGCGCGAGAGGGGGCATATACGAGCAGTACTTC.

This clonotype was counted only a few times. The V call is TRBV12-3 or TRBV12-4, the J call TRBJ2-7; TRBD1 or TRBD2 may be the D gene (7 bases each). The CDR3 has 12 amino acids. V lost 3 bases and J 6 bases, leaving 9 bases between the germline ends. The CDR3 sequence: CASSFRGGEQYF. Here the CDR3 DNA reads TGTGCCAGCAGTTTCAGGGGGGGCGAGCAGTACTTC.

The V call is TRBV7-2, the J call TRBJ2-7; 9 bases align to TRBD2. J was trimmed by 2 bases and V by 6 bases; bases with no gene match: 2. Germline CDR1 and CDR2: SGHTA and FQGNSA. The CDR3 loop spans 13 amino acids. The CDR3 DNA is TGTGCCAGCAGAGCGGGGGGAACCTACGAGCAGTACTTC. Translating it yields CASRAGGTYEQYF.

The sample holds many counts of this clonotype. This chain links TRBV29-1 with TRBJ2-1; 8 nucleotides agree with TRBD1. The trim removed 6 bases at V and 8 bases at J, leaving 9 bases unmatched. CDR3 length equals 13 residues. CDR1 and CDR2 from the germline V gene are SQVTM and ANQGSEA. The CDR3 protein is CSVSSGQGDEQFF. The DNA for the CDR3 is TGCAGCGTCTCCTCCGGACAGGGCGATGAGCAGTTCTTC.

This chain joins TRBV5-1 and TRBJ2-1; 10 nucleotides line up with TRBD2. Trimming removed 1 base from V and 4 bases from J; junction bases left unmatched: 11. This CDR3 has 18 residues. Germline assignment: CDR1 SGHRS and CDR2 YFSETQ. For the CDR3, the DNA is TGCGCCAGCAGCTTGCACCCGGGAGAGCGGGGGGGTTACAATGAGCAGTTCTTC. Its translation: CASSLHPGERGGYNEQFF. Full variable domain (remainder filled in from reference TRBV5-1 and TRBJ2-1): KAGVTQTPRYLIKTRGQQVTLSCSPISGHRSVSWYQQTPGQGLQFLFEYFSETQRNKGNFPGRFSGRQFSNSRSEMNVSTLELGDSALYLCASSLHPGERGGYNEQFFGPGTRLTVL.

This clonotype has only a few counts. The chain links TRBV5-1 to TRBJ2-3, with 10 bases matching TRBD1. The germline V gene encodes CDR1 SGHRS and CDR2 YFSETQ. This CDR3 has 15 residues. V lost 2 bases, J lost 5 bases, and 5 bases stayed unmatched. The CDR3 nucleotides read TGCGCCAGCAGCTTAGACAGGGGGCGTGGAGATACGCAGTATTTT. This encodes CASSLDRGRGDTQYF.

V gene TRBV21-1 combines with J gene TRBJ1-1; the DNA was not used to check the table's D call, TRBD1. TRBV21-1 is a known pseudogene. The CDR3 has 16 amino acids. CDR3 bases: TGTGCCAGCCCAAAGTGGGGGAAGGTGATGAACACTGAAGCTTTCTTT. It translates to CASPKWGKVMNTEAFF.